This TCR beta chain was sequenced in a study of response to subunit inactivated influenza vaccine. The germline V gene has CDR1 SEHNR and CDR2 FQNEAQ (reference sequence). Trimming took 4 bases from V and 2 from J, leaving 8 bases between them. This CDR3 is 13 amino acids long. This clonotype was recorded a few times. Its specificity is unknown. TCRdb recomputed calls from the RT-PCR reads with MiXCR, one row per CDR3 protein. Seen here are over 750,000 distinct CDR3 sequences, around 20% observed once, and the top ten hold 9.5% to 13%. Study results and limitations: Authors suggested seasonal influenza vaccinations each recruit few new T cells.

This sequence joins TRBV7-9 and TRBJ2-5; no firm D call. The sample in question was PBMCs from blood, obtained about 5 days after vaccination. This TCR came from a man aged 50 to 60 who received an inactivated influenza vaccine. The CDR3 bases are TGTGCCAGCAGCTCGACGGCTCAAGAGACCCAGTACTTC. Residues: CASSSTAQETQYF.